This T cell receptor (beta chain) was recorded in a study of blood T cell repertoires in COVID-19 (TCRdb year 2020). Regarding the study in general: The collaborator samples originated in the United States, Italy and Spain and spanned the acute and convalescent phases of COVID-19. The prospective study material was composed of cDNA or gDNA derived from T cells, B-cell-depleted T cells, or PBMCs. Subjects who had been exposed to COVID-19, were actively infected with it, or had recovered from it provided the deeply sampled blood TCRbeta repertoires that made up the dataset. The repertoires were released in a freely available public database intended as a resource for research on the immune response to SARS-CoV-2. Samples were obtained from the ongoing ImmuneRACE study (first 160 participants) and from 1,254 subjects provided by 6 global collaborators. A de-identified subject ID, COVID-19 status, age in years and sex were almost always included in the sample metadata. Where available, HLA class I and class II types were obtained from metadata supplied by the sample provider rather than from assay-based typing.

The immunoSEQ Assay, a bias-controlled multiplex PCR, was used to amplify TCRbeta CDR3 regions from genomic DNA. For the original study's pipeline: Within the assay, amplification of reference gene primers was used to estimate how many nucleated cells each sample contained. To quantify the absolute abundance of each unique TCRbeta CDR3 rearrangement, sequence reads were collapsed and filtered. For each sample, productive Simpson clonality was calculated as the square root of Simpson's diversity index across productive rearrangements. What TCRdb holds here is the immuneACCESS table cut down to in-frame rearrangements. Part of the clones is not present; checked against another copy, under half of the missing clones reflect an unresolved V gene, and the others are unexplained. V, J and clone size derive from that table, while D and trimming were established from the DNA sequence. The sample profile shows some 83,000 clones; about four fifths of them were found once. The ten largest make up roughly 4% of the sample.

The junction shows trimming of 6 bases on V and 7 bases on J, plus 19 bases between the germline ends. From its cysteine to its phenylalanine, the CDR3 spans 16 amino acids. Only the CDR3 DNA is retained, 48 bases long and in frame from the first base. According to the germline V gene, CDR1 reads MGHDK and CDR2 reads SYGVNS. Whole blood was collected in K2EDTA tubes by collaborating institutions according to the institutions' own protocols. For TCRbeta analysis, collaborators shipped samples in one of three forms: frozen whole blood, isolated PBMCs, or DNA extracted from either of those sample types. Of note for this clone: The antigen it recognizes is unknown. Base qualities are not recorded, but no much larger clone differs from it by a single base.

Here is what the overall study found, with its caveats: Clinical and demographic metadata were provided uncurated, with the amount varying by source and participant.

Material for sequencing was peripheral blood. This sequence uses TRBV25-1 and TRBJ1-6, with a tentative D gene TRBD1 over 5 matching bases. The sequence was obtained from a man between 50 and 59 years old with acute or convalescent COVID-19. The nucleotides read TGTGCCAGCAGCCCTGGGGGGACTCCACAGAATTCACCCCTCCACTTT. It encodes CASSPGGTPQNSPLHF.